This TCR beta chain was observed in a study of CD8 T cells in ankylosing spondylitis. TCRdb reprocessed the 5' RACE reads with MiXCR, giving one entry per CDR3 protein. This table has tens of thousands of distinct CDR3 sequences, under 7.5% appearing once. A word on this clonotype: Its matching antigen is unknown.

Overall study results and limits: Disease-associated clones were reportedly significantly overrepresented in matched ankylosing spondylitis synovial fluid. It appeared that ankylosing spondylitis blood was characterized by a TCR beta motif of eight highly homologous variants.

The CDR3 is 15 amino acids. V lost 2 bases and J 5 bases, leaving 15 bases between the germline ends. Germline V gene sequence: CDR1 MNHNS, CDR2 SASEGT. The clonotype originates from a male donor with ankylosing spondylitis. V usage is TRBV6-1 and J usage is TRBJ2-5; D may be TRBD1 (5 bases). Sequencing was done on a sample of synovial fluid, either unsorted or a sorted T cell fraction (not recorded which). The CDR3 loop is CASSENSPGWETQYF. Here the CDR3 DNA reads TGTGCCAGCAGTGAAAACTCCCCAGGGTGGGAGACCCAGTACTTC.